This TCR beta chain was found in a study of cytomegalovirus exposure and HLA in healthy donors. Study-wide points: Generally TCR sequences proved uncommon, though certain public TCRs appeared in numerous donors. Apart from CMV serostatus, no immune exposure information was available.

It was with 60 Vbeta and 13 Jbeta primers that the PCR ran. Clones were read by immunoSEQ multiplex PCR, and TCRdb kept only the in-frame ones, dropping some. This table holds 220,000 or so clones, around 75% found once. CDR3 size: 16 residues. With V trimmed by 1 base and J by 2 bases, 4 bases remained unmatched. Germline V gene sequence: CDR1 LNHDA, CDR2 SQIVND (reference sequence). Comment on this clone: What it binds is unknown.

The specimen sequenced was PBMCs. The sequence derives from a woman aged 30 to 39 in good health and CMV-seronegative. V gene TRBV19 combines with J gene TRBJ2-3, with 9 bases identical to TRBD2. In DNA, the CDR3 is TGTGCCAGTAGTATAGGCGGGAGGGCAGTCACAGATACGCAGTATTTT. Protein: CASSIGGRAVTDTQYF.